The rows below give T cell receptor beta chains drawn from one sample of a study of regulatory T cells in long-lasting Graves disease. TCRdb redid the calling of the multiplex PCR reads with MiXCR, one entry per CDR3 protein. Of hundreds of thousands of distinct CDR3 sequences in the sample, roughly 15% are singletons; the top ten hold around 19%. These data were also filed under a second study, of T cells in Graves' hyperthyroidism and ophthalmopathy.

The source material was peripheral blood mononuclear cells (PBMCs), sampled at new diagnosis, from a patient treated with antithyroid drugs. The receptor set was obtained from a woman in her 30s with Graves disease. Both conserved end residues are part of each CDR3. The order of the fields is clone size, V gene, CDR3 protein. Size is stated for part of the rows, as once, few or many counts, or as a class when the clone is expanded.

many TRBV5-1 CASSVGTGPQPQHF
many TRBV2 CASRALGGDTEAFF
many TRBV12-3/TRBV12-4 CASSLAGGSGEQFF
. TRBV24-1 CATSDPKGNTGELFF
many TRBV12-3/TRBV12-4 CASSSPVSSYEQYF
. TRBV6-1 CASRRTGVRTEAFF
. TRBV20-1 CSARETRKVNQPQHF
. TRBV6-1 CASSESLSGTGGNQPQHF
. TRBV5-1 CASSLASGVGHEQFF
. TRBV5-1 CASSLDLPKDTQYF
few TRBV28 CAIPGGAANTGELFF
few TRBV27 CASAPAGQRGLGNQPQHF
many TRBV20-1 CSARTETQYF
. TRBV20-1 CSACRDRGKFWNTEAFF
. TRBV7-9 CSSSLGQGPNSPLHF
. TRBV5-1 CASRFETGSPYNSPLHF
many TRBV28 CASSLRVEQYF
few TRBV19 CASSIETGAYNEQFF
. TRBV28 CASSTHTGARFF
many TRBV3-1 CASSQVSSNEQFF
. TRBV2 CASPRSETSTDTRYF
. TRBV14 CASSQRGPYNEQLF
. TRBV24-1 CATSDFLASTGELFF
. TRBV5-6 CASSWRTGQGLPLHTQYF
. TRBV6-1 CASRPGTVETQYF
many TRBV6-2/TRBV6-3 CASARDQNNEQFF
many TRBV11-2 CASSFRGRGGADTQYF
few TRBV12-3/TRBV12-4 CASSLGRDLPTIF
many TRBV3-1 CASSHSGTAGNTIYF
many TRBV7-9 CASSPRGGPLREQYF
many TRBV20-1 CSASHDRAYGYTF
few TRBV18 CASSPLGQGADTQYF
. TRBV5-1 CASSLDLASYNEQFF
many TRBV28 CASSFSGTDYGYTF
. TRBV11-3 CASSSHDPKSANEQFF
. TRBV3-1 CTSSRSHEQYF
many TRBV25-1 CASSEYGARAYEQYF
many TRBV6-1 CASSVPGRANYGYTF
. TRBV6-9 CASSHFEDTYSNQPQHF
many TRBV28 CASSLGVGKQYF